The 9 T cell receptor beta chains below were found in one sample sequenced in a study of human thymus T cells. TCRdb's copy holds only in-frame clones and misses some; the assay was immunoSEQ multiplex PCR. The data show around 130,000 clones, with about 94% seen just once and around 0.024% held by the top ten. The study used thymus tissue resected during corrective heart surgery. Sequenced: thymus tissue. Receptor source: a boy younger than two with a congenital heart defect but otherwise immunologically healthy.

In nucleotides, the CDR3 is TGTGCCTGGAGTGTGCCCGACGGCAGGGGAATCTATGGCTACACCTTC. Translation gives CAWSVPDGRGIYGYTF. The V call is TRBV30, the J call TRBJ1-2; tentatively, D is TRBD1 (6 bases). The CDR3 is 16 amino acids. Germline-derived CDR1 and CDR2 are GTSNPN and SVGIG (reference sequence). With 0 bases removed from V and 4 bases from J, the gap between germline ends came to 18 bases.

V usage is TRBV10-3 and J usage is TRBJ1-1, with D possibly matching TRBD1 (5 bases). CDR1 ENHRY and CDR2 SYGVKD come from the germline V gene. CDR3 length equals 14 residues. The V gene lost 5 bases and the J gene lost 1 base, with 11 bases spanning the gap. The CDR3 reads CAISRGTSNTEAFF. As DNA, the CDR3 is TGTGCCATCAGTCGGGGCACCTCGAACACTGAAGCTTTCTTT.

The chain couples TRBV5-6 to TRBJ1-2; weak D call: TRBD1 (6 bases). Trimming cost V 2 bases and J 7 bases, with 15 bases left between them. CDR1 and CDR2 (germline): SGHDT, YYEEEE. CDR3 length: 14 residues. The CDR3 sequence is CASSFVGGRPGYTF. The DNA for the CDR3 is TGTGCCAGCAGCTTTGTAGGGGGGCGGCCTGGCTACACCTTC. Drawing the rest from reference TRBV5-6 and TRBJ1-2, the complete variable domain is DAGVTQSPTHLIKTRGQQVTLRCSPKSGHDTVSWYQQALGQGPQFIFQYYEEEERQRGNFPDRFSGHQFPNYSSELNVNALLLGDSALYLCASSFVGGRPGYTFGSGTRLTVV.

The chain employs TRBV5-1 and TRBJ2-1; D not resolved. The CDR3 sequence is 14 residues long. In germline, CDR1 is SGHRS, CDR2 YFSETQ. V was shortened by 4 bases and J by 8 bases, with 16 bases between the two germline ends. CDR3 bases: TGCGCCAGCAGCCCTTCCCTTCTCTTTGATGAGCAGTTCTTC. It yields the protein CASSPSLLFDEQFF.

This chain connects TRBV28 to TRBJ2-6, with D unclear. CDR1 and CDR2 from the germline V gene are MDHEN and SYDVKM. The CDR3 contains 12 residues. V was cut by 3 bases and J by 3 bases, with 0 bases left in between. The CDR3 loop reads CASSFGANVLTF. The CDR3 DNA is TGTGCCAGCAGTTTTGGGGCCAACGTCCTGACTTTC.

A word on this clone: The junction departs from germline at one end; a sequencing error may be responsible. The chain is built from TRBV7-2 and TRBJ2-5; perhaps TRBD1 as D (5 bases). This CDR3 spans 15 amino acids. The germline V gene has CDR1 SGHTA and CDR2 FQGNSA. The CDR3 sequence: CASGLTVPVQDTQYF. The CDR3 DNA reads TGTGCCAGCGGCCTGACAGTTCCAGTCCAAGACACCCAGTACTTC.

The gene calls are TRBV5-6 and TRBJ2-5; TRBD1 aligns across 7 bases. From germline, CDR1 is SGHDT and CDR2 YYEEEE. CDR3 size: 17 residues. J lost 0 bases, V lost 3 bases, and 11 bases had no gene match. The DNA for the CDR3 is TGTGCCAGCAGCTCCAGGGGGTGGAGGCGATACCAAGAGACCCAGTACTTC. Amino acids: CASSSRGWRRYQETQYF.

V usage is TRBV19 and J usage is TRBJ2-7; 9 nucleotides align to TRBD1. V trimming: 4 bases; J trimming: 5 bases; junction bases outside the gene matches: 9. Germline V gene data show CDR1 as LNHDA and CDR2 as SQIVND (reference sequence). The CDR3 totals 15 residues. CDR3 region: CASSSRPGTGNEQYF. The CDR3 coding sequence is TGTGCCAGTAGTAGCCGTCCCGGGACAGGGAACGAGCAGTACTTC.

The chain joins TRBV10-3 to TRBJ1-6; TRBD1 agrees at 10 bases. The J segment lost 9 bases and the V segment lost 8 bases, leaving 4 bases of the junction unmatched. Germline-derived CDR1 and CDR2 are ENHRY and SYGVKD. The CDR3 runs to 13 residues. The CDR3 protein is CAIRQGAVSPLHF. CDR3 DNA sequence: TGTGCCATCCGACAGGGGGCAGTTTCACCCCTCCACTTT.